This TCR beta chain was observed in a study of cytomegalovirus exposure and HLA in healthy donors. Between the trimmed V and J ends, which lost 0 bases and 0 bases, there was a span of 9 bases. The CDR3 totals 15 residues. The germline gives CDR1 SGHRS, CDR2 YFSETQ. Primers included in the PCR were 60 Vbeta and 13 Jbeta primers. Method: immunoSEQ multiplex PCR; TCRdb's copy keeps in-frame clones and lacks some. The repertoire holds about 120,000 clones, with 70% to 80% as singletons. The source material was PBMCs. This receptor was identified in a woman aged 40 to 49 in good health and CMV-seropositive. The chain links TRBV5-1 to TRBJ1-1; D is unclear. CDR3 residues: CASSLAEGVNTEAFF. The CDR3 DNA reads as TGCGCCAGCAGCTTGGCCGAGGGAGTGAACACTGAAGCTTTCTTT.